This is a list of T cell receptor beta chains from one sample in a study of shared clonotypes between healthy human individuals. Sequencing used immunoSEQ multiplex PCR; TCRdb keeps in-frame clones, though not all of them. Found here are roughly 1.5 million clones, approximately 98% of them singletons; the top ten hold 0.4% to 0.45%. The sequenced sample consisted of naive CD4+ T cells sorted from blood. These receptors all stem from a man under 40 in good health. Each CDR3 is given with its conserved first and last residue. Fields, in order: CDR3 protein, J gene, clone size, V gene, CDR3 length. Clone size is not always given. Where it is, it says once, few, many or a class for expanded clones.

cdr3_aa: CASSDRVRGPYEQYF
j_call: TRBJ2-7
clone_size: .
v_call: TRBV7-2
cdr3_length: 15

cdr3_aa: CASSQLTTRGEQFF
j_call: TRBJ2-1
clone_size: .
v_call: TRBV7-7
cdr3_length: 14

cdr3_aa: CASSFYRAGPYEQYF
j_call: TRBJ2-7
clone_size: .
v_call: TRBV27
cdr3_length: 15

cdr3_aa: CSVEDQNPSSYNEQFF
j_call: TRBJ2-1
clone_size: .
v_call: TRBV29-1
cdr3_length: 16

cdr3_aa: CASSYSTSGETQYF
j_call: TRBJ2-5
clone_size: .
v_call: TRBV6-5
cdr3_length: 14

cdr3_aa: CASSLSRAEPEKLFF
j_call: TRBJ1-4
clone_size: .
v_call: TRBV7-8
cdr3_length: 15

cdr3_aa: CASSFLAGGPDNEQFF
j_call: TRBJ2-1
clone_size: .
v_call: TRBV27
cdr3_length: 16

cdr3_aa: CASSLDRNGQETQYF
j_call: TRBJ2-5
clone_size: once
v_call: TRBV5-1
cdr3_length: 15

cdr3_aa: CASNAGTVGETQYF
j_call: TRBJ2-5
clone_size: .
v_call: TRBV5-1
cdr3_length: 14

cdr3_aa: CASSPPADIAFF
j_call: TRBJ1-1
clone_size: .
v_call: TRBV18
cdr3_length: 12

cdr3_aa: CASSLAYRQLSTDTQYF
j_call: TRBJ2-3
clone_size: .
v_call: TRBV7-2
cdr3_length: 17

cdr3_aa: CASSLVPLGEQYF
j_call: TRBJ2-7
clone_size: .
v_call: TRBV5-1
cdr3_length: 13

cdr3_aa: CASSLDPTAYGYTF
j_call: TRBJ1-2
clone_size: .
v_call: TRBV5-4
cdr3_length: 14

cdr3_aa: CASSTGSYEQYF
j_call: TRBJ2-7
clone_size: once
v_call: TRBV6-5
cdr3_length: 12

cdr3_aa: CASSEHGYTGELFF
j_call: TRBJ2-2
clone_size: .
v_call: TRBV25-1
cdr3_length: 14

cdr3_aa: CASSVVGRQETQYF
j_call: TRBJ2-5
clone_size: .
v_call: TRBV9
cdr3_length: 14

cdr3_aa: CASSIRLAANTGELFF
j_call: TRBJ2-2
clone_size: .
v_call: TRBV9
cdr3_length: 16

cdr3_aa: CASSTGRNGYTF
j_call: TRBJ1-2
clone_size: .
v_call: TRBV5-1
cdr3_length: 12

cdr3_aa: CASRRAGGGSYEQYF
j_call: TRBJ2-7
clone_size: .
v_call: TRBV28
cdr3_length: 15

cdr3_aa: CASSLHLTTGDQPQHF
j_call: TRBJ1-5
clone_size: .
v_call: TRBV5-5
cdr3_length: 16

cdr3_aa: CASSHETSPYEQYF
j_call: TRBJ2-7
clone_size: .
v_call: TRBV11-2
cdr3_length: 14

cdr3_aa: CASSSKGADTQYF
j_call: TRBJ2-3
clone_size: .
v_call: TRBV5-1
cdr3_length: 13

cdr3_aa: CASSSEREKIGQYF
j_call: TRBJ2-5
clone_size: .
v_call: TRBV2
cdr3_length: 14

cdr3_aa: CASSLTGPAANEKLFF
j_call: TRBJ1-4
clone_size: once
v_call: TRBV5-1
cdr3_length: 16

cdr3_aa: CASSQELGVLGEQFF
j_call: TRBJ2-1
clone_size: .
v_call: TRBV14
cdr3_length: 15

cdr3_aa: CASSPGQGNYGYTF
j_call: TRBJ1-2
clone_size: .
v_call: TRBV18
cdr3_length: 14

cdr3_aa: CASSESGTGPTDEQYF
j_call: TRBJ2-7
clone_size: .
v_call: TRBV10-1
cdr3_length: 16

cdr3_aa: CASSLNDEQYF
j_call: TRBJ2-7
clone_size: .
v_call: TRBV6-5
cdr3_length: 11

cdr3_aa: CASTRLAGHNEQFF
j_call: TRBJ2-1
clone_size: once
v_call: TRBV2
cdr3_length: 14

cdr3_aa: CASSQDHGRNYNEQFF
j_call: TRBJ2-1
clone_size: .
v_call: TRBV14
cdr3_length: 16

cdr3_aa: CASSLADRYNEQFF
j_call: TRBJ2-1
clone_size: .
v_call: TRBV11-2
cdr3_length: 14

cdr3_aa: CASSPTYSPETQYF
j_call: TRBJ2-5
clone_size: .
v_call: TRBV6-1
cdr3_length: 14

cdr3_aa: CASSMGGANEKLFF
j_call: TRBJ1-4
clone_size: .
v_call: TRBV7-2
cdr3_length: 14

cdr3_aa: CSVTVAGSGNTIYF
j_call: TRBJ1-3
clone_size: .
v_call: TRBV29-1
cdr3_length: 14

cdr3_aa: CASTFTEAYGYTF
j_call: TRBJ1-2
clone_size: .
v_call: TRBV6-1
cdr3_length: 13

cdr3_aa: CASRDLAGDSGELFF
j_call: TRBJ2-2
clone_size: .
v_call: TRBV7-8
cdr3_length: 15

cdr3_aa: CASSNSGANTGELFF
j_call: TRBJ2-2
clone_size: .
v_call: TRBV9
cdr3_length: 15

cdr3_aa: CASSPLALERGEQFF
j_call: TRBJ2-1
clone_size: .
v_call: TRBV18
cdr3_length: 15

cdr3_aa: CASTRQGFREQYF
j_call: TRBJ2-7
clone_size: .
v_call: TRBV27
cdr3_length: 13

cdr3_aa: CASSLGDANYEQYF
j_call: TRBJ2-7
clone_size: .
v_call: TRBV5-1
cdr3_length: 14

cdr3_aa: CASSIEDRGYGYTF
j_call: TRBJ1-2
clone_size: .
v_call: TRBV19
cdr3_length: 14

cdr3_aa: CASRLILGNTEAFF
j_call: TRBJ1-1
clone_size: .
v_call: TRBV6-1
cdr3_length: 14

cdr3_aa: CSAIWYEQFF
j_call: TRBJ2-1
clone_size: .
v_call: TRBV20-1
cdr3_length: 10

cdr3_aa: CASSVDGMSYEQYF
j_call: TRBJ2-7
clone_size: .
v_call: TRBV9
cdr3_length: 14

cdr3_aa: CASSARTGGSVDTQYF
j_call: TRBJ2-3
clone_size: .
v_call: TRBV6-1
cdr3_length: 16